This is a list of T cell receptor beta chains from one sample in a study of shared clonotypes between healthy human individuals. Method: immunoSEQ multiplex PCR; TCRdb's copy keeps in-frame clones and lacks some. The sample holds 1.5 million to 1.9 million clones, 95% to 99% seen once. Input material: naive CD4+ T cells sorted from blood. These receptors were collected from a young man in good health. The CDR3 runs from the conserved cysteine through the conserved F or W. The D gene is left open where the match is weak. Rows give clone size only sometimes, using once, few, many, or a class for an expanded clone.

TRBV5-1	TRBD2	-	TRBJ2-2	CASSLRGEAGELFF	TGCGCCAGCAGCCTACGGGGGGAGGCCGGGGAGCTGTTTTTT
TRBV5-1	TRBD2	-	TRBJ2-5	CASSLYTSGKETQYF	TGCGCCAGCAGCTTGTACACTAGCGGGAAAGAGACCCAGTACTTC
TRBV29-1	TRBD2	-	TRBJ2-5	CSVAPGLANQETQYF	TGCAGCGTTGCCCCGGGACTAGCAAACCAAGAGACCCAGTACTTC
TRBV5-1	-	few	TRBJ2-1	CASSLYGSSYNEQFF	TGCGCCAGCAGCTTGTACGGGAGCTCCTACAATGAGCAGTTCTTC
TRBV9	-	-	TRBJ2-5	CASSGRRQSQETQYF	TGTGCCAGCAGCGGTCGACGGCAATCCCAAGAGACCCAGTACTTC
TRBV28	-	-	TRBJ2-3	CASSFRRDSTDTQYF	TGTGCCAGCAGTTTTAGGCGGGATAGCACAGATACGCAGTATTTT
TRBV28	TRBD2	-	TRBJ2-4	CASSPKRREGRNIQYF	TGTGCCAGCAGTCCCAAGCGGAGGGAGGGCCGTAACATTCAGTACTTC
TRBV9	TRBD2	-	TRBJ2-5	CASSLLAGARETQYF	TGTGCCAGCAGCTTACTAGCGGGAGCTAGAGAGACCCAGTACTTC
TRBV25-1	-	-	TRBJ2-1	CASSESPINGPNEQFF	TGTGCCAGCAGTGAATCCCCCATTAATGGTCCCAATGAGCAGTTCTTC
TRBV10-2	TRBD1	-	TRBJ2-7	CASSDWTGAAYEQYF	TGCGCCAGCAGTGATTGGACAGGGGCGGCGTACGAGCAGTACTTC
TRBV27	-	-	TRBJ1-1	CASSSGENTEAFF	TGTGCCAGCTCCTCAGGAGAAAACACTGAAGCTTTCTTT